The subject of this entry is one TCR beta chain. These data are taken from a study of cytomegalovirus exposure and HLA in healthy donors. Study at large: It was reported in a later analysis that the same platform had been used for the 110 or so validation repertoires as for the 550 to 750 first-cohort repertoires.

This CDR3 comprises 18 residues. The V gene's germline CDR1 is MNHEY and CDR2 SMNVEV (reference sequence). V lost 6 bases to trimming and J lost 0 bases, with 21 bases between them. Generated by immunoSEQ multiplex PCR, the TCRdb table keeps only in-frame clones and is missing some. The sample consists of more than 300,000 clones, 75% to 90% of them appearing once. V is TRBV27 and J is TRBJ2-1; TRBD2 is a possible D gene (6 bases). The TCR comes from a woman aged 18 to 35 in good health and CMV-seronegative. Sequenced input: PBMCs. The CDR3 loop reads CASSSSISSASSYNEQFF. CDR3 sequence (DNA): TGTGCCAGCAGCTCCTCGATTTCTAGCGCAAGCTCCTACAATGAGCAGTTCTTC.